The clone carrying this TCR beta chain was counted ten times or more. Its antigen is unidentified. CDR3 and TCR beta VDJ profiling relied on genomic DNA as the template. From the reads, TCRdb called clonotypes with MiXCR, one entry per CDR3 protein. The table shows approximately 99,000 distinct CDR3 sequences, with around half occurring only once. V dropped 4 bases and J dropped 4; count of bases not matched to a gene: 8. The CDR3 sequence is 15 residues long. Germline CDR1 is SQVTM and CDR2 is ANQGSEA. The source of the sample is a study of CD8+CD57+ T cells in acquired aplastic anemia. At the level of the study: Across the sorted CD4+ and CD8+ cells, DNA amounts averaged 3.2 ug. Sequencing produced an average of approximately 11 million reads per healthy donor for CD4+ cells.

Whole-study results and caveats: Found in both controls and patients were approximately 29 CD8+ CDR3 sequences.

This TCR was recovered from a human donor in good health, serving as a control. The V and J genes are TRBV29-1 and TRBJ1-1, with 11 nucleotides matching TRBD1. Specimen: sorted CD4+, CD8+, or CD8+CD57+ T cells (not recorded which) from PBMCs. The CDR3 sequence is CSVVVGDRGITEAFF. For the CDR3, the DNA is TGCAGCGTTGTGGTGGGGGACAGGGGGATCACTGAAGCTTTCTTT.